This TCR beta chain was recorded in a study of liver allograft versus peripheral blood T cells. The wider study: The authors compared T cell receptor repertoires in transplanted livers with recipients' peripheral blood repertoires. Whole-study results and caveats: Differences were reported between the T cell receptor repertoires inside liver allografts and those that were detected in peripheral blood.

By sample share, this clonotype is medium-sized. The antigen is undetermined. From the reads, TCRdb called clonotypes with MiXCR, one entry per CDR3 protein. The sample contains about 9,600 distinct CDR3 sequences, 15% of which appear only once. Germline loops: CDR1 MNHEY, CDR2 SVGEGT. V dropped 4 bases and J dropped 9 bases, with 12 bases sitting between them. This CDR3 spans 12 amino acids. The source of this sequence is a human patient who had a liver transplant. Certain T cells may be donor cells from the graft. The gene calls are TRBV6-2 or TRBV6-3 and TRBJ2-5; TRBD1 is a possible D gene (5 bases). CDR3 sequence (DNA): TGTGCCAGCAGTTTCCTCGGCAGGGCCCAGTACTTC. Encoded protein: CASSFLGRAQYF.